This passage covers 15 T cell receptor beta chains from one sample sequenced in a study of CD8 T cells in ankylosing spondylitis. Study observations and caveats: Roughly eight highly homologous variants formed a TCR beta motif that appeared characteristic of ankylosing spondylitis blood.

TCRdb reanalysed the 5' RACE reads using MiXCR and keeps one entry per CDR3 protein. This sample carries 700,000 or so distinct CDR3 sequences, 19% of them seen once, and the ten largest clones take under 20%. For these receptors, no antigen is known. What was sequenced was blood, either unsorted or a sorted T cell fraction (not recorded which). The source is a male donor with ankylosing spondylitis.

This clonotype was picked up many times. The chain recombines TRBV12-3 or TRBV12-4 with TRBJ2-7; 9 nucleotides line up with TRBD1. The CDR3 contains 14 residues. With V trimmed by 5 bases and J by 4 bases, 6 bases remained unmatched. CDR3: CASSLGQGWYEQYF. For the CDR3, the DNA is TGTGCCAGCAGTCTCGGACAGGGGTGGTACGAGCAGTACTTC.

This clonotype was seen more than once but under ten times. CDR3 sequence: CASSPPRVPGTGELFF. CDR3 coding DNA: TGTGCCAGCAGCCCACCCAGGGTCCCTGGCACCGGGGAGCTGTTTTTT. The rearrangement joins TRBV5-5 to TRBJ2-2; a weak D match, TRBD1 (5 bases). Germline CDR1 reads SGHKS; CDR2 reads YYEKEE (reference sequence). The V and J ends lost 4 bases and 4 bases respectively, with 17 bases between them. The CDR3 is made up of 16 amino acids.

This chain joins TRBV7-9 and TRBJ2-3; TRBD2 matches 7 bases. The germline CDR1 and CDR2 sequences are SEHNR and FQNEAQ (reference sequence). The CDR3 spans 13 residues. The J segment lost 9 bases and the V segment lost 5 bases, leaving 8 bases of the junction unmatched. In DNA, the CDR3 is TGTGCCAGCAGCCGGCCGGGACTATTGACGCAGTATTTT. Encoded protein: CASSRPGLLTQYF.

The rearrangement uses TRBV30 and TRBJ2-7; TRBD1 aligns across 11 bases. After removal of 5 bases from V and 6 bases from J, the junction contained 6 bases not matched to a gene. The germline gives CDR1 GTSNPN, CDR2 SVGIG (reference sequence). This CDR3 region has 13 residues. The CDR3 DNA sequence: TGTGCCTGGGGAAGGACAGGGGGCGGCGAGCAGTACTTC. Amino acids: CAWGRTGGGEQYF.

The CDR3 bases are TGCAGTGCTGTGGGTTTCCCGGGACAGGGGAGCGGCGGCTACACCTTC. It encodes CSAVGFPGQGSGGYTF. V and J are TRBV20-1 and TRBJ1-2, with TRBD1 identical over 10 bases. Germline V gene lookup returns CDR1 DFQATT and CDR2 SNEGSKA (reference sequence). Trimming cost V 5 bases and J 8 bases; bases outside gene matches: 17. The CDR3 contains 16 residues.

This CDR3 is CASSSQGARNQPQHF. The CDR3 DNA reads TGTGCCAGCAGTTCACAGGGGGCCCGTAATCAGCCCCAGCATTTT. The rearrangement links TRBV27 to TRBJ1-5; 9 bases align to TRBD1. The ends lost 4 bases at V and 4 bases at J; junction bases unmatched: 5. The germline CDR1 and CDR2 sequences are MNHEY and SMNVEV (reference sequence). The CDR3 runs to 15 residues.

This clonotype was seen a few times. This chain connects TRBV12-3 or TRBV12-4 to TRBJ2-5, with D possibly TRBD2 on 6 matching bases. The CDR3 loop spans 14 amino acids. V lost 11 bases, J lost 2 bases, and 18 bases lay in between. The DNA of the CDR3 is TGTGCCCGCGGAGGAGGGGATTTACAAGAGACCCAGTACTTC. Its protein product is CARGGGDLQETQYF.

The chain is built from TRBV3-1 and TRBJ1-5, with a tentative D call TRBD1 (6 bases). There are 14 residues in the CDR3. V was shortened by 4 bases and J by 7 bases, with 14 bases between the two germline ends. Germline V CDR1 and CDR2: LGHDT, YNNKEL (reference sequence). The CDR3 DNA reads TGTGCCAGCAGCCTCGTCAGGGGCGTCCAGCCCCAGCATTTT. Translation: CASSLVRGVQPQHF.

This clonotype was detected ten times or more. The rearrangement uses TRBV7-2 and TRBJ2-1; TRBD2 aligns across 9 bases. Germline V gives CDR1 SGHTA, CDR2 FQGNSA. J gave up 2 bases and V 6 bases, and 5 bases lay outside the gene matches. The CDR3 runs to 15 residues. CDR3: CASRERLAAYNEQFF. CDR3 coding DNA: TGTGCCAGCAGGGAACGACTAGCGGCCTACAATGAGCAGTTCTTC.

The chain employs TRBV20-1 and TRBJ2-3, with D unresolved. The CDR3 extends over 11 amino acids. Germline V gene lookup returns CDR1 DFQATT and CDR2 SNEGSKA (reference sequence). Between the trimmed V and J ends, which lost 5 bases and 2 bases, there was a span of 5 bases. CDR3 nucleotides: TGCAGTGCTGGGATCACAGATACGCAGTATTTT. This sequence encodes CSAGITDTQYF.

Many counts were recorded for this clonotype. The CDR3 protein is CASSESGSTDTQYF. The CDR3 nucleotides read TGTGCCAGCAGTGAAAGCGGGAGCACAGATACGCAGTATTTT. The rearrangement joins TRBV6-4 to TRBJ2-3, with a tentative D call TRBD2 (6 bases). Trimming removed 3 bases at V and 0 bases at J, with 7 bases between. Germline V CDR1 and CDR2: MRHNA, SNTAGT. The CDR3 contains 14 residues.

The gene calls are TRBV19 and TRBJ2-1; 8 nucleotides align to TRBD1. Trimming took 10 bases from V and 7 from J; bases not matched to a gene: 9. The CDR3 totals 13 residues. In germline, CDR1 is LNHDA, CDR2 SQIVND (reference sequence). The DNA for the CDR3 is TGTGCCACCGCCTGGACAGGGATTAATGAGCAGTTCTTC. Protein product: CATAWTGINEQFF.

This clonotype was recorded a few times. The chain uses TRBV5-1 and TRBJ2-1, with 7 positions matching TRBD2. Germline loops: CDR1 SGHRS, CDR2 YFSETQ. This CDR3 spans 14 amino acids. V dropped 4 bases and J dropped 6; count of bases not matched to a gene: 7. CDR3 DNA sequence: TGCGCCAGCAGCACCTCTGGACTAGGCAATGAGCAGTTCTTC. Its protein is CASSTSGLGNEQFF.

The chain has TRBV10-3 and TRBJ2-3; no reliable D call. The germline V gene encodes CDR1 ENHRY and CDR2 SYGVKD. V lost 4 bases and J lost 2, with 4 bases in between. CDR3 length: 12 residues. The chain's CDR3 is CAISGDTDTQYF. The CDR3 DNA reads TGTGCCATCAGTGGAGACACAGATACGCAGTATTTT.

V is TRBV20-1 and J is TRBJ2-7; a possible D gene is TRBD1 (6 bases). Trimming pared 1 base from V and 3 bases from J, leaving 10 bases between. CDR3 size: 13 residues. Per germline, CDR1 DFQATT and CDR2 SNEGSKA (reference sequence). The CDR3 bases are TGCAGTGCTAGAGGGGCAGGGGACTACGAGCAGTACTTC. Translated: CSARGAGDYEQYF.